Each of the 18 T cell receptor beta chains below was sequenced from the same sample in a study of tissue T cells after allogeneic stem cell transplantation. The time point here: mouse harvest day 7 after allogeneic transplant. Tail vein injection delivered 10^7 T-cell-depleted bone marrow cells and 10^6 splenic CD5+ T cells. TCRdb's copy holds only in-frame clones and misses some; the assay was immunoSEQ multiplex PCR. The sample has more than 5,500 clones, approximately 42% seen once. Source material: skin. These receptors all stem from a female BALB/c mouse given C57BL/6 T cells with graft-versus-host disease after an allogeneic hematopoietic cell transplant.

Regarding this clone: The genes and germline here are from mouse. The sequenced fragment ends 1 residue before the CDR3 boundary, so the rest is inferred from the germline J gene. The chain recombines TRBV12-1 with TRBJ2-2; 7 bases match TRBD1. Trimming removed 0 bases from V and 0 bases from J; junction bases left unmatched: 0. The CDR3 contains 15 residues. CDR1 is SGHSN and CDR2 is HYEKVE in the germline V gene. The CDR3 region is CASSLGTANTGQLYF. CDR3 DNA (partial): TGTGCCAGCTCTCTCGGGACAGCAAACACCGGGCAGCTCTAC. The full variable domain, in which reference TRBV12-1 and TRBJ2-2 provide the parts outside the CDR3, is DSGVVQSPRHIIKEKGGRSVLTCIPISGHSNVVWYQQTLGKELKFLIQHYEKVERDKGFLPSRFSVQQFDDYHSEMNMSALELEDSAMYFCASSLGTANTGQLYFGEGSKLTVL.

As concerns this clone: Gene names are the mouse ones. The CDR3 end is not reached by the read, which stops 1 residue before it; the germline J gene fills it in. The chain links TRBV12-2 to TRBJ2-7, with 8 positions matching TRBD2. J lost 7 bases, V lost 1 base, and 5 bases had no gene match. Germline loops: CDR1 SGHLS, CDR2 HYDKME. The CDR3 covers 13 residues. The CDR3 DNA, read in part, is TGTGCCAGCTCTCTGGGGGGGCGCGGGGAACAGTAC. This encodes CASSLGGRGEQY. The entire CDR3 protein reads CASSLGGRGEQYF.

As to this clone: Gene names are the mouse ones. The read is 1 residue too short to cover the CDR3 end, so that end is filled in from the germline J gene. Other DNA variants within this sample encode the same CDR3. The chain joins TRBV26 to TRBJ2-2; D uncertain. The ends were cut back, 3 bases at V and 0 bases at J, with 5 bases in the middle. Germline-derived CDR1 and CDR2 are KGHPV and FQNQEV (reference sequence). The CDR3 runs to 14 residues. The CDR3 loop reads CASSLTSNTGQLYF. CDR3 bases read: TGTGCCAGCAGTCTCACATCAAACACCGGGCAGCTCTAC.

Turning to this clone: Gene names are mouse gene names. The CDR3 end lies 1 residue beyond the end of the read and is filled in from the germline J gene. Additional DNA sequences in this sample encode the identical CDR3. The chain combines TRBV13-3 with TRBJ2-4; D possibly corresponds to TRBD2 (7 bases). Deletions cut 2 bases from V and 1 base from J, with 17 bases between. Germline V CDR1 and CDR2: NNHDY, SYVADS. This CDR3 is 17 amino acids long. The chain's CDR3 is CASSDRGEGGGQNTLYF. The covered CDR3 bases are TGTGCCAGCAGTGACCGGGGCGAAGGGGGGGGTCAAAACACCTTGTAC.

This clone was picked up a small number of times. Genes and germline are mouse. The sequenced fragment ends 1 residue before the CDR3 boundary, so the rest is inferred from the germline J gene. V and J are TRBV1 and TRBJ1-2; possibly TRBD1 for D (5 bases). The CDR3 covers 15 residues. Trimming pared 0 bases from V and 1 base from J, leaving 9 bases between. Germline V gene sequence: CDR1 NSQYPW, CDR2 LRSPGD (reference sequence). The sequenced CDR3 bases are TGCACCTGCAGTGCAGAACGGGGGATAAACTCCGACTACACC. Its protein is CTCSAERGINSDYT. The whole CDR3 sequence reads CTCSAERGINSDYTF.

Remarks on this clone: These gene names are mouse names. With the read ending 1 residue before the CDR3 end, the germline J gene is used to fill in that end. The chain carries TRBV13-2 and TRBJ2-3; 10 bases are a match to TRBD2. V gave up 2 bases and J gave up 0 bases; unmatched junction bases: 3. Germline-derived CDR1 and CDR2 are NNHNN and SYGAGS (reference sequence). CDR3 length: 16 amino acids. The CDR3 reads CASGDWGGASAETLYF. CDR3 DNA, as far as it was read: TGTGCCAGCGGTGACTGGGGGGGCGCAAGTGCAGAAACGCTGTAT.

A note on this clone: Gene labels here are mouse ones. The DNA ends 1 residue before the CDR3 does, and the rest of the CDR3 is filled in from the germline J gene. The gene calls are TRBV3 and TRBJ1-2, with a possible D match to TRBD1 (5 bases). The germline CDR1 and CDR2 sequences are SNHLY and FYNGKV (reference sequence). CDR3 length: 14 residues. V lost 3 bases, J lost 0 bases, and 8 bases lay in between. Partial CDR3 DNA: TGTGCCAGCAGCTTGACAGTAGCAAACTCCGACTACACC. It translates to CASSLTVANSDYT. The CDR3, in full, reads CASSLTVANSDYTF. Full variable domain (remainder filled in from reference TRBV3 and TRBJ1-2): GPKVLQIPSHQIIDMGQMVTLNCDPVSNHLYFYWYKQILGQQMEFLVNFYNGKVMEKSKLFKDQFSVERPDGSYFTLKIQPTALEDSAVYFCASSLTVANSDYTFGSGTRLLVI.

On this clone: These gene names are mouse names. The read ends 1 residue early relative to the CDR3; the germline J gene fills the gap. This chain uses TRBV26 with TRBJ2-1, with unresolved D. CDR1 and CDR2 from the germline V gene are KGHPV and FQNQEV (reference sequence). V dropped 4 bases and J dropped 4 bases, with 2 bases sitting between them. CDR3 length: 11 amino acids. The sequenced CDR3 bases are TGTGCCAGCAGTCAGTATGCTGAGCAGTTC. This codes for CASSQYAEQF. The whole CDR3 is CASSQYAEQFF.

A word on this clone: Mouse gene names apply. The sequence runs out 1 residue before the end of the CDR3; the remainder is reconstructed from the germline J gene. The V call is TRBV12-1, the J call TRBJ2-1; 8 bases line up with TRBD1. Germline V gene data show CDR1 as SGHSN and CDR2 as HYEKVE. The V gene end was trimmed by 0 bases and the J gene end by 3 bases; junction bases not matched to a gene: 3. This CDR3 spans 15 amino acids. CDR3 DNA, as far as it was read: TGTGCCAGCTCTCTCGATACAGGGGGCTATGCTGAGCAGTTC. This encodes CASSLDTGGYAEQF. The full CDR3 is CASSLDTGGYAEQFF.

On this clone itself: The genes are named according to mouse. The sequence runs out 1 residue before the end of the CDR3; the remainder is reconstructed from the germline J gene. V gene TRBV15 combines with J gene TRBJ2-7; 9 bases map to TRBD2. V lost 2 bases, J lost 4 bases, and 0 bases stayed unmatched. The germline V gene encodes CDR1 SGHND and CDR2 FRSKSL. CDR3 size: 13 residues. CDR3 DNA, as far as it was read: TGTGCCAGCAGTTTACTGGGGGGGTATGAACAGTAC. Encoded protein: CASSLLGGYEQY. The CDR3 in full is CASSLLGGYEQYF.

A few counts support this clone. Each gene name is a mouse one. The sequenced fragment ends 1 residue before the CDR3 boundary, so the rest is inferred from the germline J gene. The chain joins TRBV31 to TRBJ1-2; D not resolved. The germline gives CDR1 GKSSPN, CDR2 SITVG. V was pared by 1 base and J by 4 bases, with 4 bases between. The CDR3 has 11 residues. The part of the CDR3 DNA that was read is TGTGCCTGGAGTCGGCCCTCCGACTACACC. Its translation: CAWSRPSDYT. The CDR3 as a whole reads CAWSRPSDYTF.

For this clone: Gene names are mouse gene names. The read finishes 1 residue shy of the CDR3 end, and the germline J gene is used to complete it. The chain links TRBV23 to TRBJ1-1; TRBD1, the table's D call, lacks a check against the DNA. The CDR3 spans 15 residues. Germline-derived CDR1 and CDR2 are KGHTA and FQNQQP. CDR3 region: CSSSQSQGTNTEVFF. Incomplete CDR3 DNA: TGCTCCAGCAGTCAATCCCAGGGGACAAACACAGAAGTCTTC.

Of note for this clone: Germline and genes here are mouse. The sequence runs out 1 residue before the end of the CDR3; the remainder is reconstructed from the germline J gene. This sequence joins TRBV26 and TRBJ2-1; 12 bases agree with TRBD2. In germline, CDR1 is KGHPV, CDR2 FQNQEV (reference sequence). The CDR3 consists of 15 residues. J lost 6 bases, V lost 4 bases, and 4 bases had no gene match. CDR3 DNA, as far as it was read: TGTGCCAGCAGTCCCGGGACTGGGGGGACTGCTGAGCAGTTC. Residues: CASSPGTGGTAEQF. The CDR3 as a whole reads CASSPGTGGTAEQFF.

This clone was picked up a small number of times. Mouse germline and gene names are used. Here the CDR3 reads CASSPTTNQAPLF. The covered CDR3 bases are TGTGCCAGCAGTCCGACAACCAACCAGGCTCCGCTT. The rearrangement links TRBV3 to TRBJ1-5; D not resolved. The DNA ends 1 residue before the CDR3 does, and the rest of the CDR3 is filled in from the germline J gene. Trimming cost V 6 bases and J 3 bases, with 9 bases left between them. The germline gives CDR1 SNHLY, CDR2 FYNGKV (reference sequence). The CDR3 has 13 residues.

Of note for this clone: Mouse gene names apply. The read finishes 1 residue shy of the CDR3 end, and the germline J gene is used to complete it. V and J are TRBV5 and TRBJ1-1; D gene unclear. The CDR3 contains 11 residues. The germline V and J ends were trimmed by 1 base and 6 bases, with 3 bases remaining between them. Germline CDR1 LGHNA, CDR2 YNLKQL (reference sequence). This CDR3 is CASSQASEVFF. Partial CDR3 DNA: TGTGCCAGCAGCCAAGCCTCAGAAGTCTTC.

This clone has a handful of counts. All gene names here are mouse names. The read gets to within 1 residue of the CDR3 end, and the germline J gene fills in the rest. The V call is TRBV26, the J call TRBJ2-2; 10 positions agree with TRBD1. The CDR3 has 15 residues. Germline CDR1 KGHPV, CDR2 FQNQEV (reference sequence). Trimming took 5 bases from V and 5 from J; bases not matched to a gene: 5. Here the CDR3 reads CASSSGQGRTGQLYF. The DNA read from the CDR3 is TGTGCCAGCAGTTCGGGACAGGGGAGGACCGGGCAGCTCTAC. Full variable domain (missing parts from reference TRBV26 and TRBJ2-2): NSKVIQTPRYLVKGQGQKAKMRCIPEKGHPVVFWYQQNKNNEFKFLINFQNQEVLQQIDMTEKRFSAECPSNSPCSLEIQSSEAGDSALYLCASSSGQGRTGQLYFGEGSKLTVL.

Details on this clone: The germline and genes are mouse ones. The read finishes 1 residue shy of the CDR3 end, and the germline J gene is used to complete it. The genes are TRBV26 and TRBJ2-4; perhaps TRBD1 as D (6 bases). The CDR3 runs to 12 residues. Deletions cut 3 bases from V and 9 bases from J, with 10 bases between. CDR1 and CDR2 from the germline V gene are KGHPV and FQNQEV (reference sequence). The CDR3 bases that were read are TGTGCCAGCAGTCTAGGGCAGGGGACCTTGTAC. This gives the protein CASSLGQGTLY. The whole CDR3 protein is CASSLGQGTLYF.

This clone is a singleton in its sample. Mouse germline and gene names are used. The CDR3 goes on 1 residue after the read ends, and that part is filled in from the germline J gene. This rearrangement joins TRBV26 to TRBJ2-1; D is possibly TRBD1 (6 bases). Germline-derived CDR1 and CDR2 are KGHPV and FQNQEV (reference sequence). CDR3 length: 15 residues. The V gene lost 4 bases and the J gene lost 0 bases, with 10 bases spanning the gap. The DNA read from the CDR3 is TGTGCCAGCAGTCCACAGGGTTATAACTATGCTGAGCAGTTC. This translates into CASSPQGYNYAEQF. The entire CDR3 is CASSPQGYNYAEQFF.